Below are 29 T cell receptor beta chains sequenced from a single sample in a study of blood T cell repertoires in COVID-19. Only in-frame clones appear in the TCRdb table, and some are missing; sequencing was by immunoSEQ multiplex PCR. Of 50,000 or so clones listed, around 88% are singletons. The sequenced sample was peripheral blood. Receptor source: a woman older than 75 with acute or convalescent COVID-19.

V usage is TRBV2 and J usage is TRBJ1-6; maybe TRBD1 (5 bases). The CDR3 has 13 amino acids. Germline loops: CDR1 SNHLY, CDR2 FYNNEI. V gave up 0 bases and J gave up 14 bases, with 11 bases separating them. The DNA of the CDR3 is TGTGCCAGCAGTGAAGCTTGGGGCTCGGCCCTCCACTTT. Encoded protein: CASSEAWGSALHF.

V usage is TRBV11-2 and J usage is TRBJ2-3, with 9 bases that match TRBD2. Germline trimming cut 5 bases from V and 5 bases from J; bases unmatched to any gene: 11. CDR3 length: 16 amino acids. CDR1 and CDR2 from the germline V gene are SGHAT and FQNNGV. CDR3 protein: CASSRGASGNIDTQYF. The CDR3 DNA follows: TGTGCCAGCAGCCGGGGGGCTAGCGGGAATATAGATACGCAGTATTTT.

This clone was picked up a small number of times. The V call is TRBV6-1, the J call TRBJ2-7; TRBD2 matches 15 bases. The trim removed 3 bases at V and 2 bases at J, leaving 11 bases unmatched. Germline CDR1 and CDR2: MNHNS and SASEGT. The CDR3 is made up of 19 amino acids. DNA of the CDR3: TGTGCCAGCAGTGACCCGGGACTAGCGGGAGGCCACATCACCTACGAGCAGTACGTC. It is translated as CASSDPGLAGGHITYEQYV.

The rearrangement joins TRBV11-2 to TRBJ2-7, with 8 bases fitting TRBD2. The CDR3 sequence is 14 residues long. The germline V gene has CDR1 SGHAT and CDR2 FQNNGV. V shed 6 bases and J 4 bases; nucleotides not matched to a gene: 8. CDR3 bases: TGTGCCAGCAGAGGACACTCGGGAGGGTACGAGCAGTACGTC. Its translation is CASRGHSGGYEQYV.

The chain links TRBV27 to TRBJ1-1; unclear D gene. V lost 3 bases and J 2 bases, leaving 7 bases between the germline ends. CDR1 MNHEY and CDR2 SMNVEV come from the germline V gene (reference sequence). This CDR3 has 13 amino acids. CDR3 DNA sequence: TGTGCCAGCAGTTTGTACAGAAACACTGAAGCTTTCTTT. It translates to CASSLYRNTEAFF.

This clone has a handful of counts. The chain links TRBV11-2 to TRBJ1-5; TRBD1 aligns across 8 bases. CDR1 is SGHAT, CDR2 FQNNGV, per germline. The CDR3 length is 17 residues. V shed 2 bases, J shed 4 bases, and the junction held 10 bases outside the gene matches. In DNA form, the CDR3 reads TGTGCCAGCAGCTTATCCCCGGGCGACAGGGGTAATCAGCCCCAGCATTTT. It is translated as CASSLSPGDRGNQPQHF.

This chain links TRBV25-1 with TRBJ1-1; TRBD1 matches 7 bases. Trimming at V came to 3 bases and at J to 10 bases, leaving 8 bases not matched to a gene. The CDR3 has 13 residues. The germline gives CDR1 MGHDK, CDR2 SYGVNS. The CDR3 loop reads CASSETGSGGAFF. In nucleotides, the CDR3 is TGTGCCAGCAGTGAGACAGGGAGCGGAGGAGCTTTCTTT.

The rearrangement links TRBV28 to TRBJ1-2, with a possible D match to TRBD1 (6 bases). Germline V gene lookup returns CDR1 MDHEN and CDR2 SYDVKM. V dropped 7 bases and J dropped 7 bases, with 16 bases sitting between them. This CDR3 region has 13 residues. CDR3 nucleotides: TGTGCCAGCATCTCAGGGACATTCGGTGGCTACACCTTC. Its protein is CASISGTFGGYTF.

V gene TRBV19 combines with J gene TRBJ1-5; TRBD1 agrees at 8 bases. J was trimmed by 1 base and V by 1 base; bases with no gene match: 3. The CDR3 is 16 residues long. The germline gives CDR1 LNHDA, CDR2 SQIVND (reference sequence). This CDR3 reads CASSIGGDRSNQPQHF. The DNA of the CDR3 is TGTGCCAGTAGTATAGGTGGGGACAGGAGCAATCAGCCCCAGCATTTT.

This sequence joins TRBV5-1 and TRBJ1-3; D unresolved. The CDR3 has 17 residues. Germline V gene sequence: CDR1 SGHRS, CDR2 YFSETQ. The V and J ends lost 0 bases and 0 bases respectively, with 13 bases between them. DNA of the CDR3: TGCGCCAGCAGCTTGGATGTTAGCCCTAACTCTGGAAACACCATATATTTT. This sequence encodes CASSLDVSPNSGNTIYF.

This clone was found many times. The chain couples TRBV3-1 (or the pseudogene TRBV3-2) to TRBJ2-1; D is perhaps TRBD2 (6 bases). The CDR3 has 17 amino acids. Germline loops: CDR1 LGHDT, CDR2 YNNKEL (reference sequence). With 1 base removed from V and 9 bases from J, the gap between germline ends came to 22 bases. The CDR3: CASSQATRDSPTIEQFF. The CDR3 DNA follows: TGTGCCAGCAGCCAAGCAACCCGGGACTCGCCCACAATTGAGCAGTTCTTC.

This chain joins TRBV5-4 and TRBJ1-1; a weak D match, TRBD1 (5 bases). From germline, CDR1 is SGHNT and CDR2 YYREEE (reference sequence). This CDR3 contains 15 residues. Trimming cost V 1 base and J 1 base, with 11 bases left between them. As DNA, the CDR3 is TGTGCCAGCAGCTTGTTGGTAGGGGCGAACACTGAAGCTTTCTTT. Protein sequence: CASSLLVGANTEAFF.

This clone was recorded a few times. V gene TRBV19 combines with J gene TRBJ1-2; unclear D gene. This CDR3 is 14 amino acids long. Germline loops: CDR1 LNHDA, CDR2 SQIVND (reference sequence). Trimming took off 1 base at V and 4 bases at J, with 10 bases between the two ends. CDR3 sequence (DNA): TGTGCCAGTAGTATAGTCGGAGTAGGCTATGGCTACACCTTC. Translated, it gives CASSIVGVGYGYTF.

The rearrangement uses TRBV30 and TRBJ1-5; possibly TRBD1 for D (5 bases). The CDR3 spans 16 residues. V dropped 6 bases and J dropped 1 base, with 19 bases sitting between them. CDR1 is GTSNPN, CDR2 SVGIG, per germline (reference sequence). DNA of the CDR3: TGTGCCTGCCAAAGGGGAGGGTCGGGGAGCAATCAGCCCCAGCATTTT. It encodes CACQRGGSGSNQPQHF.

The chain has TRBV7-6 and TRBJ1-1; D possibly corresponds to TRBD1 (5 bases). Trimming removed 2 bases from V and 3 bases from J, with 13 bases in between. The CDR3 is made up of 15 amino acids. CDR1 SGHVS and CDR2 FNYEAQ come from the germline V gene. CDR3 in amino acids: CASSLSGGFDTEAFF. The CDR3 DNA is TGTGCCAGCAGCTTATCGGGGGGGTTCGACACTGAAGCTTTCTTT.

This rearrangement joins TRBV10-3 to TRBJ1-2; TRBD1 agrees at 12 bases. The CDR3 loop spans 16 amino acids. V was clipped by 2 bases and J by 4 bases; unmatched bases: 5. Germline CDR1 reads ENHRY; CDR2 reads SYGVKD. Written as DNA, the CDR3 is TGTGCCATCAGTGAGCAAGTGGGACAGGGGGCCTATGGCTACACCTTC. Translated: CAISEQVGQGAYGYTF.

The rearrangement links TRBV12-3 or TRBV12-4 to TRBJ1-2; 7 bases are a match to TRBD1. Trimming took 3 bases from V and 14 from J; bases not matched to a gene: 12. The CDR3 consists of 13 residues. The CDR3 DNA reads TGTGCCAGCAGTTTTCACCGACAGGGCGTTTTAACCTTC. Protein: CASSFHRQGVLTF.

The chain uses TRBV7-8 and TRBJ1-3; D not certain. This CDR3 has 15 residues. Trimming shortened V by 1 base and J by 3 bases, and 10 bases separated the two germline ends. Germline CDR1 reads SGHVS; CDR2 reads FQNEAQ. CDR3 amino acids: CASSLVGGNGNTIYF. The CDR3 coding sequence is TGTGCCAGCAGCTTAGTAGGAGGGAATGGAAACACCATATATTTT.

The V call is TRBV21-1, the J call TRBJ2-1; the table's D call of TRBD2 was not tested on the DNA. TRBV21-1 is shown as a pseudogene. The CDR3 runs to 14 residues. The CDR3 spells CASSPQRLAKDPFF. In DNA, the CDR3 is TGTGCCAGCAGCCCTCAAAGGTTAGCGAAAGACCCGTTCTTC.

The rearrangement joins TRBV7-3 to TRBJ2-3, with 7 bases matching TRBD2. This CDR3 spans 15 amino acids. The ends lost 3 bases at V and 2 bases at J; junction bases unmatched: 5. Germline assignment: CDR1 SGHTA and CDR2 FQGTGA. The CDR3, as DNA: TGTGCCAGCAGCTTGGCGCGGGAGAACACAGATACGCAGTATTTT. It translates to CASSLARENTDTQYF.

The chain is built from TRBV2 and TRBJ1-1, with a tentative D call TRBD1 (6 bases). Deletions cut 7 bases from V and 2 bases from J, with 14 bases between. Germline V gene data show CDR1 as SNHLY and CDR2 as FYNNEI. The CDR3 is 14 residues long. The CDR3 region has the DNA TGTGCCAGCACCCTTCTCAGGGGAAACACTGAAGCTTTCTTT. It encodes CASTLLRGNTEAFF. The entire variable domain, with the rest obtained from reference TRBV2 and TRBJ1-1, is as follows: EPEVTQTPSHQVTQMGQEVILRCVPISNHLYFYWYRQILGQKVEFLVSFYNNEISEKSEIFDDQFSVERPDGSNFTLKIRSTKLEDSAMYFCASTLLRGNTEAFFGQGTRLTVV.

The V and J genes are TRBV6-4 and TRBJ1-5; TRBD1 might be the D (5 bases). This CDR3 is 16 amino acids long. Per the germline V gene, CDR1 is MRHNA and CDR2 is SNTAGT. V was trimmed by 7 bases and J by 0 bases, leaving 16 bases between them. The CDR3 loop reads CASTSHDSYSNQPQHF. CDR3 bases: TGTGCCAGCACCTCCCATGACAGCTATAGCAATCAGCCCCAGCATTTT.

The gene calls are TRBV12-3 or TRBV12-4 and TRBJ1-2; no reliable D call. Trimming took off 3 bases at V and 8 bases at J, with 13 bases between the two ends. The CDR3 spans 13 residues. CDR3 nucleotide sequence: TGTGCCAGCAGTTTCATTGGCAGACAAGGCTACACCTTC. Amino acid sequence: CASSFIGRQGYTF.

The chain combines TRBV19 with TRBJ1-2; D gene uncertain. The CDR3 is made up of 12 amino acids. CDR1 and CDR2 from the germline V gene are LNHDA and SQIVND (reference sequence). The V end was cut by 5 bases, the J end by 5 bases, with 9 bases between. The CDR3 DNA sequence: TGTGCCAGTAGTGAACGACAATATGGCTACACCTTC. Protein: CASSERQYGYTF.

The chain links TRBV7-2 to TRBJ1-2; tentative D call: TRBD1 (6 bases). From germline, CDR1 is SGHTA and CDR2 FQGNSA. CDR3 length equals 17 residues. The germline V and J ends were trimmed by 0 bases and 2 bases, with 16 bases remaining between them. In DNA form, the CDR3 reads TGTGCCAGCAGCTTAGCGAGAGACAGGTTTTGGAACTATGGCTACACCTTC. Translation gives CASSLARDRFWNYGYTF.

The rearrangement links TRBV6-4 to TRBJ2-1, with D perhaps TRBD2 (5 bases). The CDR3 is 13 residues long. CDR1 is MRHNA, CDR2 SNTAGT, per germline. V lost 6 bases, J lost 6 bases, and 12 bases lay in between. The CDR3 DNA is TGTGCCAGCAGCAAACTAGAGGGCAATGAGCAGTTCTTC. It is translated as CASSKLEGNEQFF.

J is TRBJ1-3 and V is TRBV7-8; perhaps TRBD1 as D (5 bases). V was clipped by 4 bases and J by 4 bases, with 23 bases between them. This CDR3 spans 18 amino acids. Per germline, CDR1 SGHVS and CDR2 FQNEAQ. The chain's CDR3 is CASSSLSGGDSRGNTIYF. CDR3 in DNA: TGTGCCAGCAGCTCCCTTTCTGGGGGGGACTCTCGGGGAAACACCATATATTTT.

The chain recombines TRBV7-6 with TRBJ1-2; 7 bases are shared with TRBD1. CDR1 is SGHVS, CDR2 FNYEAQ, per germline. The CDR3 sequence is 13 residues long. J was trimmed by 5 bases and V by 3 bases; bases with no gene match: 3. The CDR3 is CASSLGRGYGYTF. CDR3 sequence (DNA): TGTGCCAGCAGCTTGGGCAGGGGGTATGGCTACACCTTC.

V gene TRBV19 combines with J gene TRBJ1-1; 8 nucleotides agree with TRBD1. This CDR3 is 17 amino acids long. The germline CDR1 and CDR2 sequences are LNHDA and SQIVND (reference sequence). V lost 0 bases, J lost 1 base, and 7 bases stayed unmatched. DNA for the CDR3: TGTGCCAGTAGTATAGACGACAGGGGCCGGGGGAACACTGAAGCTTTCTTT. As protein: CASSIDDRGRGNTEAFF.